The clone carrying this T cell receptor (beta chain) was detected once. The junction shows a germline mismatch at one end, possibly a read error. The sample belongs to a study of blood T cell repertoires in COVID-19. Overall study: Acute and convalescent COVID-19 specimens originated in the United States, Italy and Spain.

As handled by the study authors: Reference gene primer amplification gave nucleated cell count estimates. Clones were read by immunoSEQ multiplex PCR, and TCRdb kept only the in-frame ones, dropping some. From that table come the V and J calls and clone size; the DNA was used to work out D and trimming. The sample comprises more than 200,000 clones, around nine tenths of which are singletons, and 3% rests with the top ten. Germline V lookup: CDR1 SGHAT, CDR2 FQNNGV. The CDR3 sequence is 17 residues long. The chain carries TRBV11-2 and TRBJ2-5; perhaps TRBD1 as D (6 bases). The sample taken for sequencing was peripheral blood. The clonotype originates from a man in his late teens or twenties with active or convalescent COVID-19. For the CDR3, the DNA is TGTGCCAGCAGCCTAGACCTGGCAGGGGCCTTAATGGAGACCCAGTACTTC. It translates to CASSLDLAGALMETQYF.